This is a list of T cell receptor beta chains from one sample in a study of shared clonotypes between healthy human individuals. Assay used: immunoSEQ multiplex PCR; TCRdb lists only in-frame clones, some missing. The data hold roughly 1.5 million clones, with 95% to 99% observed a single time. The sequenced material came from naive CD4+ T cells sorted from blood. These receptors originate from a man aged 30 to 39 in good health. Each CDR3 is given with its conserved first and last residue. The D gene is left open where the match is weak. A row's size may be missing; if present it is once, few, many or a size class.

size: -
V: TRBV27
D: -
J: TRBJ1-4
CDR3: CASSLLGASEKLFF
DNA: TGTGCCAGCAGTTTACTGGGGGCTAGTGAAAAACTGTTTTTT

size: -
V: TRBV12-5
D: -
J: TRBJ2-2
CDR3: CASGHRQANTNTGELFF
DNA: TGTGCTAGTGGTCACCGACAGGCGAACACGAACACCGGGGAGCTGTTTTTT

size: -
V: TRBV2
D: -
J: TRBJ2-7
CDR3: CASKLYEQYF
DNA: TGTGCCAGCAAGCTCTACGAGCAGTACTTC

size: -
V: TRBV5-1
D: TRBD2
J: TRBJ2-7
CDR3: CASSPLSGTSGKPYEQYF
DNA: TGCGCCAGCAGCCCCCTCTCCGGGACTAGCGGGAAACCCTACGAGCAGTACTTC

size: few
V: TRBV28
D: -
J: TRBJ2-7
CDR3: CASSLYYEQYF
DNA: TGTGCCAGCAGTTTATACTACGAGCAGTACTTC

size: -
V: TRBV4-3
D: -
J: TRBJ2-7
CDR3: CASSQEVFSYEQYF
DNA: TGCGCCAGCAGCCAAGAGGTATTTTCCTACGAGCAGTACTTC

size: -
V: TRBV28
D: TRBD1
J: TRBJ2-7
CDR3: CASSYRGRGEQYF
DNA: TGTGCCAGCAGCTACAGGGGGCGCGGCGAGCAGTACTTC

size: -
V: TRBV29-1
D: -
J: TRBJ2-2
CDR3: CSVPGRLDTGELFF
DNA: TGCAGCGTTCCCGGAAGACTAGACACCGGGGAGCTGTTTTTT

size: -
V: TRBV6-1
D: -
J: TRBJ1-2
CDR3: CASSANDGYTF
DNA: TGTGCCAGCAGTGCAAACGATGGCTACACCTTC

size: once
V: TRBV30
D: -
J: TRBJ2-1
CDR3: CAWKRLEAEQFF
DNA: TGTGCCTGGAAGAGACTAGAGGCTGAGCAGTTCTTC

size: -
V: TRBV25-1
D: -
J: TRBJ2-7
CDR3: CASSETSSYEQYF
DNA: TGTGCCAGCAGTGAAACTAGTTCCTACGAGCAGTACTTC

size: -
V: TRBV12-5
D: TRBD1
J: TRBJ1-1
CDR3: CASHTGGTNTEAFF
DNA: TGTGCTAGCCATACAGGGGGGACGAACACTGAAGCTTTCTTT

size: -
V: TRBV29-1
D: -
J: TRBJ2-1
CDR3: CSVEPTQLNEQFF
DNA: TGCAGCGTTGAACCCACTCAGCTCAATGAGCAGTTCTTC

size: once
V: TRBV11-2
D: TRBD2
J: TRBJ2-7
CDR3: CASSRTSGSYYEQYF
DNA: TGTGCCAGCAGCCGGACTAGCGGGAGCTACTACGAGCAGTACTTC

size: -
V: TRBV19
D: -
J: TRBJ1-5
CDR3: CASSISLYSNQPQHF
DNA: TGTGCCAGTAGTATTTCTCTTTATAGCAATCAGCCCCAGCATTTT

size: -
V: TRBV19
D: -
J: TRBJ1-5
CDR3: CASSIGWNQPQHF
DNA: TGTGCCAGTAGTATAGGTTGGAATCAGCCCCAGCATTTT

size: -
V: TRBV5-1
D: TRBD1
J: TRBJ2-7
CDR3: CASSSGQGAGVSQYF
DNA: TGCGCCAGCAGCAGCGGACAGGGGGCCGGGGTATCTCAGTACTTC

size: -
V: TRBV6-5
D: -
J: TRBJ1-1
CDR3: CASSSFVTEAFF
DNA: TGTGCCAGCAGTTCGTTTGTCACTGAAGCTTTCTTT

size: -
V: TRBV11-2
D: TRBD2
J: TRBJ2-7
CDR3: CASSFDRVGTSVSYEQYF
DNA: TGTGCCAGCAGCTTCGACAGAGTAGGGACTAGCGTGTCCTACGAGCAGTACTTC

size: -
V: TRBV6-4
D: -
J: TRBJ1-2
CDR3: CASSPGLPSSGGYTF
DNA: TGTGCCAGCAGTCCAGGACTGCCTTCTTCAGGCGGCTACACCTTC

size: -
V: TRBV5-6
D: -
J: TRBJ1-1
CDR3: CASSWELNEAFF
DNA: TGTGCCAGCAGCTGGGAGCTTAATGAAGCTTTCTTT

size: -
V: TRBV7-2
D: TRBD1
J: TRBJ1-1
CDR3: CASSPNRDRVRLNTEAFF
DNA: TGTGCCAGCAGCCCGAACCGGGACAGGGTACGGTTGAACACTGAAGCTTTCTTT

size: -
V: TRBV19
D: TRBD1
J: TRBJ2-7
CDR3: CASSTYHLKGQGYSYEQYF
DNA: TGTGCCAGTAGTACGTACCACCTAAAAGGACAGGGGTACTCCTACGAGCAGTACTTC

size: -
V: TRBV6-1
D: -
J: TRBJ2-2
CDR3: CASSPPGSNTGELFF
DNA: TGTGCCAGCAGTCCCCCGGGGTCGAACACCGGGGAGCTGTTTTTT

size: once
V: TRBV5-1
D: -
J: TRBJ2-7
CDR3: CASSPMASSSHEQYF
DNA: TGCGCCAGCAGCCCGATGGCTAGTTCTTCCCACGAGCAGTACTTC

size: -
V: TRBV7-6
D: TRBD1
J: TRBJ2-1
CDR3: CASSPTGGSRRFSYNEQFF
DNA: TGTGCCAGCAGCCCAACAGGGGGCTCCCGGCGGTTCTCCTACAATGAGCAGTTCTTC

size: -
V: TRBV5-5
D: -
J: TRBJ2-7
CDR3: CASSLIWPGYEQYF
DNA: TGTGCCAGCAGCTTGATCTGGCCCGGCTACGAGCAGTACTTC

size: -
V: TRBV6-1
D: -
J: TRBJ2-5
CDR3: CASTEEGGQTQYF
DNA: TGTGCCAGCACTGAGGAGGGGGGACAGACCCAGTACTTC

size: -
V: TRBV6-1
D: TRBD1
J: TRBJ1-5
CDR3: CASSESGGQPQHF
DNA: TGTGCCAGCAGTGAATCAGGGGGTCAGCCCCAGCATTTT

size: -
V: TRBV10-1
D: -
J: TRBJ2-3
CDR3: CASSQTSRGTQYF
DNA: TGCGCCAGCAGCCAGACAAGCCGGGGCACGCAGTATTTT

size: -
V: TRBV6-5
D: -
J: TRBJ1-1
CDR3: CASSYDFRVPLNAFF
DNA: TGTGCCAGCAGTTACGACTTCAGGGTTCCTTTGAACGCTTTCTTT

size: -
V: TRBV10-1
D: -
J: TRBJ2-3
CDR3: CASRGEQDGPDTQYF
DNA: TGCGCCAGCAGGGGCGAACAGGATGGACCAGATACGCAGTATTTT

size: -
V: TRBV27
D: TRBD1
J: TRBJ2-1
CDR3: CASSSRQGLGHNEQFF
DNA: TGTGCCAGCAGTTCCCGACAGGGTCTAGGACACAATGAGCAGTTCTTC

size: -
V: TRBV6-1
D: TRBD2
J: TRBJ2-1
CDR3: CASRSTSGTYEQFF
DNA: TGTGCCAGCAGGTCTACTAGCGGGACCTATGAGCAGTTCTTC

size: -
V: TRBV19
D: -
J: TRBJ2-7
CDR3: CASSIARGAYEQYF
DNA: TGTGCCAGTAGTATAGCGAGGGGGGCCTACGAGCAGTACTTC

size: -
V: TRBV14
D: -
J: TRBJ2-5
CDR3: CASSQGWGTHGAPGGETQYF
DNA: TGTGCCAGCAGCCAAGGATGGGGGACACACGGAGCCCCGGGGGGAGAGACCCAGTACTTC

size: -
V: TRBV5-1
D: TRBD2
J: TRBJ2-7
CDR3: CASSSGGTSGYEQYF
DNA: TGCGCCAGCAGTTCCGGTGGGACTAGCGGCTACGAGCAGTACTTC

size: -
V: TRBV5-1
D: TRBD1
J: TRBJ1-4
CDR3: CASSLGQGNEKLFF
DNA: TGCGCCAGCAGCTTGGGACAGGGGAATGAAAAACTGTTTTTT

size: -
V: TRBV16
D: -
J: TRBJ2-5
CDR3: CASSLPLGTQYF
DNA: TGTGCCAGCAGCCTTCCGCTCGGGACCCAGTACTTC

size: -
V: TRBV7-4
D: -
J: TRBJ2-7
CDR3: CASSLGRKGLVYEQYF
DNA: TGTGCCAGCAGCTTAGGTAGGAAAGGGTTAGTCTACGAGCAGTACTTC

size: -
V: TRBV5-1
D: -
J: TRBJ2-7
CDR3: CASSLDMRSYEQYF
DNA: TGCGCCAGCAGCTTAGACATGAGATCCTACGAGCAGTACTTC

size: -
V: TRBV5-4
D: -
J: TRBJ2-7
CDR3: CASSIRDGTYEQYF
DNA: TGTGCCAGCAGCATCCGGGACGGAACCTACGAGCAGTACTTC

size: once
V: TRBV28
D: -
J: TRBJ2-4
CDR3: CASSDYLGNIQYF
DNA: TGTGCCAGCAGTGACTACTTGGGAAACATTCAGTACTTC

size: -
V: TRBV27
D: TRBD2
J: TRBJ2-7
CDR3: CASSATSAGGLGEQYF
DNA: TGTGCCAGCAGTGCGACCTCAGCGGGAGGGTTGGGCGAGCAGTACTTC

size: -
V: TRBV10-3
D: -
J: TRBJ1-4
CDR3: CAISETGTTNEKLFF
DNA: TGTGCCATCAGTGAGACCGGGACAACTAATGAAAAACTGTTTTTT

size: -
V: TRBV11-2
D: -
J: TRBJ2-7
CDR3: CASSLDRVAYEQYF
DNA: TGTGCCAGCAGCTTAGACAGGGTTGCCTACGAGCAGTACTTC

size: -
V: TRBV5-4
D: TRBD2
J: TRBJ2-5
CDR3: CASSPPTSGFETQYF
DNA: TGTGCCAGCAGCCCGCCGACTAGCGGGTTTGAGACCCAGTACTTC

size: once
V: TRBV27
D: TRBD2
J: TRBJ2-1
CDR3: CASSRRLAGVSDEQFF
DNA: TGTGCCAGCAGTCGGCGACTAGCGGGAGTGAGTGATGAGCAGTTCTTC

size: -
V: TRBV18
D: -
J: TRBJ2-3
CDR3: CASSLGFLTSTDTQYF
DNA: TGTGCCAGCTCACTAGGTTTTTTAACTAGCACAGATACGCAGTATTTT

size: -
V: TRBV27
D: -
J: TRBJ1-2
CDR3: CATARTVINYGYTF
DNA: TGTGCCACCGCTAGGACAGTCATTAACTATGGCTACACCTTC

size: -
V: TRBV5-1
D: TRBD2
J: TRBJ2-1
CDR3: CASSLTSGSVYEQFF
DNA: TGCGCCAGCAGCTTGACTAGCGGGAGTGTGTATGAGCAGTTCTTC